The entry that follows covers one T cell receptor (beta chain) sequence. The entry originates in a study of human T cells and chemical hapten exposure. Each CDR3 protein gets one entry after TCRdb re-called the RACE reads with MiXCR. The table lists 250,000 or so distinct CDR3 sequences, approximately 8.6% of them singletons, with 2% to 2.5% in the top ten. This CDR3 contains 12 residues. Germline assignment: CDR1 ENHRY and CDR2 SYGVKD. The V gene lost 8 bases and the J gene lost 5 bases, with 12 bases spanning the gap. The time point: pre-sensitization, week 0. Treatment of the sample: therapeutic diphenylcyclopropenone sensitization with weekly scalp DPC.

This sequence was found in a woman aged 40-49 years with alopecia areata. Some clones in this sample may be carry-over from other donors' samples. Sequenced material: whole blood, taken in connection with sensitization to the hapten diphenylcyclopropenone (DPC). The chain carries TRBV10-3 and TRBJ2-5; a possible D gene is TRBD2 (5 bases). DNA for the CDR3: TGTGCCATCGCGGGTAGGATGGAGACCCAGTACTTC. This codes for CAIAGRMETQYF.